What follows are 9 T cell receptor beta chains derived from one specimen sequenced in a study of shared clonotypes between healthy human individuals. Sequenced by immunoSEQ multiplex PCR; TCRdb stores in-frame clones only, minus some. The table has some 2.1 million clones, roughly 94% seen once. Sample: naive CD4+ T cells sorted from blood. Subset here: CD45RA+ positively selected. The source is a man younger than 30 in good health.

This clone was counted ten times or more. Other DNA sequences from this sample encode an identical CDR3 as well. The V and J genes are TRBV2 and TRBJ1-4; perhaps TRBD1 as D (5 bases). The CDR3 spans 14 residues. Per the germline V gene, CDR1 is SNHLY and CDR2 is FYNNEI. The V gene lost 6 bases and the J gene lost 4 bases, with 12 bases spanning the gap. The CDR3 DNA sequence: TGTGCCAGCAGGGAGCAGGGAATTAATGAAAAACTGTTTTTT. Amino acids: CASREQGINEKLFF.

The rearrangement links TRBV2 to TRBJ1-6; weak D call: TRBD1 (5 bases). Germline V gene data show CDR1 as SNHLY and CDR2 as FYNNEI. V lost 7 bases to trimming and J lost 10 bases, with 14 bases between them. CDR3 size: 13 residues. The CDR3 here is CASNVGLGSPLHF. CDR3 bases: TGTGCCAGCAACGTGGGACTAGGGTCACCCCTCCACTTT. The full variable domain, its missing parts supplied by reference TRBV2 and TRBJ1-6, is EPEVTQTPSHQVTQMGQEVILRCVPISNHLYFYWYRQILGQKVEFLVSFYNNEISEKSEIFDDQFSVERPDGSNFTLKIRSTKLEDSAMYFCASNVGLGSPLHFGNGTRLTVT.

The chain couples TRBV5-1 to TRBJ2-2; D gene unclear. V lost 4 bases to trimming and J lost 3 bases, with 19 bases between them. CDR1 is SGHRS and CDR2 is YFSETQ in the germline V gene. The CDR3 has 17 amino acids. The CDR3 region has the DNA TGCGCCAGCAGCCGCCTATTAGGGCGGATAGACACCGGGGAGCTGTTTTTT. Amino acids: CASSRLLGRIDTGELFF. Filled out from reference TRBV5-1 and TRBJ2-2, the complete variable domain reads KAGVTQTPRYLIKTRGQQVTLSCSPISGHRSVSWYQQTPGQGLQFLFEYFSETQRNKGNFPGRFSGRQFSNSRSEMNVSTLELGDSALYLCASSRLLGRIDTGELFFGEGSRLTVL.

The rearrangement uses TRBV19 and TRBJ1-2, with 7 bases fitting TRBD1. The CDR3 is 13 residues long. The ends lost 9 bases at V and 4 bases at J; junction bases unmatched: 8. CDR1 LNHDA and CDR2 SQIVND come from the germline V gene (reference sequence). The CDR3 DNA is TGTGCCAGCAAAAACAGGGGTTCCTATGGCTACACCTTC. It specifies CASKNRGSYGYTF.

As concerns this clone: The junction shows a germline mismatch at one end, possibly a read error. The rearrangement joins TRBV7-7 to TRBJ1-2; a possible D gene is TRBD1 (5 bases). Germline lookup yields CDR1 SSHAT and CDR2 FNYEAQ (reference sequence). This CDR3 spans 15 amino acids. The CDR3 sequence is CASSRDGATNYGYTF. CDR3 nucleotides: TGTGCTAGCAGCAGGGACGGAGCTACTAACTATGGCTACACCTTC.

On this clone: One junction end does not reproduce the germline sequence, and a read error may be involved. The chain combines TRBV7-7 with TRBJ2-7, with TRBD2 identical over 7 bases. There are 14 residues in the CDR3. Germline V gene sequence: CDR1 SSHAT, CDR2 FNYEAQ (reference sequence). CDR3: CASSLQAGAYEQYF. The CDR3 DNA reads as TGTGCTAGCAGCTTACAGGCGGGAGCCTACGAGCAGTACTTC.

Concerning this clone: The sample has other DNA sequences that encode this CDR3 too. The CDR3 spells CASSQAAQETQYF. DNA for the CDR3: TGCGCCAGCAGCCAAGCTGCCCAGGAGACCCAGTACTTC. The rearrangement joins TRBV4-1 to TRBJ2-5, with D hard to call. Trimming took 1 base from V and 5 from J, leaving 8 bases between them. Per the germline V gene, CDR1 is MGHRA and CDR2 is YSYEKL. This CDR3 has 13 amino acids.

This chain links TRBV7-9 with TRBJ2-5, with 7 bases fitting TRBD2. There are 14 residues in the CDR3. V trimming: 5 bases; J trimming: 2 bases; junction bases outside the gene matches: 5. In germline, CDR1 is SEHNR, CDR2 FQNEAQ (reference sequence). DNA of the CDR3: TGTGCCAGCAGCCATTTGGGGGGGCAAGAGACCCAGTACTTC. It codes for CASSHLGGQETQYF.

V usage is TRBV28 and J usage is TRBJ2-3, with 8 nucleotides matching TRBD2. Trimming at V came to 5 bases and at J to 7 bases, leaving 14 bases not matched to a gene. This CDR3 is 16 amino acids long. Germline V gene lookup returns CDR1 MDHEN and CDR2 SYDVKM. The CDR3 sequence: CASSQTGTRGVYTQYF. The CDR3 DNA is TGTGCCAGCAGTCAAACCGGGACTAGGGGTGTTTATACGCAGTATTTT.